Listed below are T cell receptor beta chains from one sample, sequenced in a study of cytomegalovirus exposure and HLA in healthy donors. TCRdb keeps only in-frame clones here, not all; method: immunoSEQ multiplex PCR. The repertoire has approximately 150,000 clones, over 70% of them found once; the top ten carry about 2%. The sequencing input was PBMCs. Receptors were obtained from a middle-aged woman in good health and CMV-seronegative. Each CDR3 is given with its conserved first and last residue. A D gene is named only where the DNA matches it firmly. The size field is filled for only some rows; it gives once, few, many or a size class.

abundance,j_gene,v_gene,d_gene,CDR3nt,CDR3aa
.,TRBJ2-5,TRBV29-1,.,TGCAGCGTTGAAAGGGGGGAGACCCAGTACTTC,CSVERGETQYF
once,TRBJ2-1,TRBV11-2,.,TGTGCCAGCAGCTTAGATCTAGACAATGAGCAGTTCTTC,CASSLDLDNEQFF
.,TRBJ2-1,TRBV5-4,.,TGTGCCAGCAGTACAGGGACCTATGAGCAGTTCTTC,CASSTGTYEQFF
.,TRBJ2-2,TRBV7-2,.,TGTGCCAGCAGCTTAGCCAGGGGGGCACTTACCGGGGAGCTGTTTTTT,CASSLARGALTGELFF
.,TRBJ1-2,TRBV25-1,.,TGTGCCAGCAGTGAATCAGGATATGGCTACACCTTC,CASSESGYGYTF
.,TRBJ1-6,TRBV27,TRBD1,TGTGCCAGCAGAGAACGGACAGGGCGGGGTTCACCCCTCCACTTT,CASRERTGRGSPLHF
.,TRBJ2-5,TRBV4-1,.,TGCGCCAGCAGCCGAGGCGTGGTAGAGACCCAGTACTTC,CASSRGVVETQYF
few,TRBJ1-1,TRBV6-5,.,TGTGCCAGCATTACGGATCCGGCGGGGACTGAAGCTTTCTTT,CASITDPAGTEAFF
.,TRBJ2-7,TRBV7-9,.,TGTGCCAGCAGCGAGGCGGGGGCACTCGCCCTCTACGAGCAGTACTTC,CASSEAGALALYEQYF
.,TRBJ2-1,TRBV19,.,TGTGCCAGTAGTATAGATAACTCCTACAATGAGCAGTTCTTC,CASSIDNSYNEQFF
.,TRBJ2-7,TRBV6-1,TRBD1,TGTGCCAGCAGGGCGGACAGGAACTCCTACGAGCAGTACTTC,CASRADRNSYEQYF
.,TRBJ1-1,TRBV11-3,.,TGTGCCAGCAGCTTGTCCAGGGGAAGTCTGAACACTGAAGCTTTCTTT,CASSLSRGSLNTEAFF
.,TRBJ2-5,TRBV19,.,TGTGCCAGTAGTATTATGTGGCAGGGGCGAGAGACCCAGTACTTC,CASSIMWQGRETQYF
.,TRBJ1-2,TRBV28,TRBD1,TGTGCCAGCAGCGACAGGGGAGCCTATGGCTACACCTTC,CASSDRGAYGYTF
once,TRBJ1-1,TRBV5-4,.,TGTGCCATCTCTCTCGCTGGGACACTGAACACTGAAGCTTTCTTT,CAISLAGTLNTEAFF
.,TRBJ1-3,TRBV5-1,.,TGCGCCAGCAGCCTTTCGGCCGGGGGAAACACCATATATTTT,CASSLSAGGNTIYF
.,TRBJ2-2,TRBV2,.,TGTGCCTCCCGGAGAGAAAACACCGGGGAGCTGTTTTTT,CASRRENTGELFF
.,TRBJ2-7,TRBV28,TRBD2,TGTGCCAGCAGGGGACTACCCTCCTCAACTTTGGACTCCTACGAGCAGTACTTC,CASRGLPSSTLDSYEQYF
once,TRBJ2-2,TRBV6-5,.,TGTGCCAGCAGTTACTTAGGAGGGAGGAACACCGGGGAGCTGTTTTTT,CASSYLGGRNTGELFF
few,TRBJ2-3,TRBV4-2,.,TGTGCCAGCAGCCAAGAAGTCACCTACCACTTAGTGGATACGCAGTATTTT,CASSQEVTYHLVDTQYF
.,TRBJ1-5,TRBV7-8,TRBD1,TGTGCCAGCAGCGGCGACAGGGATCAGCCCCAGCATTTT,CASSGDRDQPQHF
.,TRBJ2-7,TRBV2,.,TGTGCCAGCAGGTTCGGGGGGCATACCTACGAGCAGTACTTC,CASRFGGHTYEQYF
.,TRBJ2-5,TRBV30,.,TGTGCCTGGAGCTACCTAGAGACCCAGTACTTC,CAWSYLETQYF
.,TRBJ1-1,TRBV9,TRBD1,TGTGCCAGCAGTACAGGGGGTGGGACTGAAGCTTTCTTT,CASSTGGGTEAFF
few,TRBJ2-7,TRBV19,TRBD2,TGTGCCAGTAGCCGGCGGGCTCCTAGCGGGAGTAGTCTGAGCGAGCAGTACTTC,CASSRRAPSGSSLSEQYF
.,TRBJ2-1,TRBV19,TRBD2,TGTGCCAGTAGTACGCCCCTAGCGGGGGGGCAGGGTGAGCAGTTCTTC,CASSTPLAGGQGEQFF
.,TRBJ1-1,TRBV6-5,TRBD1,TGTGCCAGCAGTTACGTAACAGGGGTGAACACTGAAGCTTTCTTT,CASSYVTGVNTEAFF
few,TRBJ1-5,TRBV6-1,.,TGTGCCAGCAGTGAAGAAGACAGGTACAATCAGCCCCAGCATTTT,CASSEEDRYNQPQHF
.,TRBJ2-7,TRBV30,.,TGTGCCTGGAGGGACAGTAACACCTACGAGCAGTACTTC,CAWRDSNTYEQYF
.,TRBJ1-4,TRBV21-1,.,TGTGCCAGCAGCTCTAAAGGGCAGGGATTTCATGAAAAACTGTTTTTT,CASSSKGQGFHEKLFF
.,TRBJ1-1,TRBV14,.,TGTGCCAGCAGCCAATCGGGAACTGAAGCTTTCTTT,CASSQSGTEAFF
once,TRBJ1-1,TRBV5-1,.,TGCGCCAGCAGCTTGGGCACAGGGAACACTGAAGCTTTCTTT,CASSLGTGNTEAFF
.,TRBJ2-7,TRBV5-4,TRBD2,TGTGCCAGCAGCTTTTCGGCTAGCGGGGGCTACGAGCAGTACTTC,CASSFSASGGYEQYF